These T cell receptor beta chains were read from a single sample in a study of patients and donors after allogeneic stem cell transplantation. TCRdb analysed the RT-PCR reads with MiXCR anew, one entry per CDR3 protein. The sample lists around 150,000 distinct CDR3 sequences; 37% were seen once. The sequenced sample consisted of blood, either unsorted or a sorted T cell fraction (not recorded which). The receptors derive from a human donor who was either an allogeneic HSCT recipient or a stem cell or donor lymphocyte infusion donor (not recorded which). It is not recorded whose cells these are; they may come from a transplant donor. CDR3s include the opening cysteine and the closing phenylalanine or tryptophan. Each record gives: J gene, clone size, V gene, D gene, CDR3 DNA, CDR3 protein. The D gene is left open where the match is weak. Clone size is not always given. Where it is, it says once, few, many or a class for expanded clones.

TRBJ1-2 . TRBV5-1 TRBD1 TGCGCCAGCAGCTCCACGGGACAGGGTTATGGCTACACCTTC CASSSTGQGYGYTF
TRBJ2-7 . TRBV7-6 . TGTGCCAGCAGCGGGGGGCCTCATTCCTACGAGCAGTACTTC CASSGGPHSYEQYF
TRBJ1-5 . TRBV6-6 TRBD1 TGTGCCAGCTGGGGACAGGAGAGTCAGCCCCAGCATTTT CASWGQESQPQHF
TRBJ2-1 once TRBV4-2 TRBD2 TGTGCCAGCAGCTACCAATTACCCGGGACTAGCGGGGGGGGTGAGCAGTTCTTC CASSYQLPGTSGGGEQFF
TRBJ2-3 few TRBV12-3/TRBV12-4 . TGTGCCAGCAGCCTTACCGGGGGCACAGATACGCAGTATTTT CASSLTGGTDTQYF
TRBJ1-5 . TRBV29-1 . TGCAGCGCCGCCCTCGGAGGAAGCAATCAGCCCCAGCATTTT CSAALGGSNQPQHF
TRBJ1-2 few TRBV29-1 TRBD1 TGCAGCGCCTATGGGACAGCCTATGGCTACACCTTC CSAYGTAYGYTF
TRBJ1-6 . TRBV5-1 . TGCGCCAGCAGGGTGACCGGGAACTATAATTCACCCCTCCACTTT CASRVTGNYNSPLHF
TRBJ1-2 few TRBV6-1 TRBD1 TGTGCCAGCAGCCCTGACAGGGATTATGGCTACACCTTC CASSPDRDYGYTF
TRBJ2-6 . TRBV9 . TGTGCCAGCAGCGCCCCCCCCTCTGGGGCCAACGTCCTGACTTTC CASSAPPSGANVLTF
TRBJ1-5 . TRBV12-3/TRBV12-4 . TGTGCCAGCAAGGGACGTTCTAGCAATCAGCCCCAGCATTTT CASKGRSSNQPQHF
TRBJ1-3 . TRBV5-5 . TGTGCCAGCAGCTTGGAGTTGGTTTGGAACACCATATATTTT CASSLELVWNTIYF
TRBJ2-2 few TRBV18 . TGTGCCAGCTCACCACCGTCTATTGGCACCGGGGAGCTGTTTTTT CASSPPSIGTGELFF
TRBJ1-3 . TRBV5-1 . TGCGCCAGCAGCTCGCAGGGAGAATTCGACACCATATATTTT CASSSQGEFDTIYF
TRBJ2-3 . TRBV5-4 . TGTGCCAGCAGCTTGGTGCCGGGGAGCGGCACAGATACGCAGTATTTT CASSLVPGSGTDTQYF
TRBJ2-7 . TRBV27 . TGTGCCAGCAGCCCTCTCGGAGAGGCCACCTACGAGCAGTACTTC CASSPLGEATYEQYF
TRBJ2-3 once TRBV6-5 . TGTGCCAGCAGTTCCAGTGGACAGACTCCTACTCATACGCAGTATTTT CASSSSGQTPTHTQYF